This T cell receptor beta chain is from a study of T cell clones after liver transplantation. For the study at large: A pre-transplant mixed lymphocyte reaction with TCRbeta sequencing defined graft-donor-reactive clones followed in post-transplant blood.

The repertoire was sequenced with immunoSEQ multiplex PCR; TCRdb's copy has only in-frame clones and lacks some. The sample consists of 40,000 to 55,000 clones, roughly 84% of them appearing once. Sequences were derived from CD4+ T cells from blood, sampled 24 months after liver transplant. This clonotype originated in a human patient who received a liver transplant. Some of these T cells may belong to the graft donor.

The CDR3 reads CARRGGKGSTDTQYF. DNA of the CDR3: TGTGCCCGGCGGGGGGGGAAGGGAAGCACAGATACGCAGTATTTT. The chain joins TRBV30 to TRBJ2-3; TRBD2 aligns across 9 bases. This CDR3 has 15 amino acids. From germline, CDR1 is GTSNPN and CDR2 SVGIG (reference sequence). V was pared by 8 bases and J by 0 bases, with 9 bases of the junction left unmatched.